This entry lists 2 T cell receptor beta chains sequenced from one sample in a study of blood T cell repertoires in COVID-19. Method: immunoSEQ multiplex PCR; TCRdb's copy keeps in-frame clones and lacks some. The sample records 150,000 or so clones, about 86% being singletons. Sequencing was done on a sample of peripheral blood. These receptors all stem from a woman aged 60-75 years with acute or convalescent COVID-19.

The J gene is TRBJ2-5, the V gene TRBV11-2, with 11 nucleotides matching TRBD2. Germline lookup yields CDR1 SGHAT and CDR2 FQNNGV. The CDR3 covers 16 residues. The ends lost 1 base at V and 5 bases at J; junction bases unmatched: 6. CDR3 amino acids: CASSLGLAGGVETQYF. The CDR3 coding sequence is TGTGCCAGCAGCTTAGGTCTAGCGGGGGGCGTGGAGACCCAGTACTTC.

The CDR3 loop is CASRQESGTGGNTGELFF. The CDR3 nucleotides are TGTGCCAGCAGACAAGAATCCGGGACAGGGGGGAACACCGGGGAGCTGTTTTTT. The chain joins TRBV5-6 to TRBJ2-2, with 11 positions matching TRBD1. CDR1 SGHDT and CDR2 YYEEEE come from the germline V gene. V was clipped by 5 bases and J by 1 base; unmatched bases: 10. The CDR3 has 18 residues.